A single sample is the source of the 29 T cell receptor beta chains below, sequenced in a study of TIL therapy for anti-PD-1-resistant metastatic lung cancer. Time point denoted: pre-treatment sample, taken before nivolumab and TIL therapy. This was the immunoSEQ v3 assay. The protocol was immunoSEQ multiplex PCR, while the TCRdb copy is restricted to in-frame clones and leaves out a portion. This repertoire shows tens of thousands of clones, 73% found once; its top ten account for under 7.5%. The specimen was blood, collected at baseline. These receptors came from a person between 25 and 79 years old with non-small cell lung cancer.

The chain combines TRBV7-3 with TRBJ2-2; D remains ambiguous. The germline V gene encodes CDR1 SGHTA and CDR2 FQGTGA. The V end lost 5 bases, the J end lost 7 bases, and 20 bases lay between the germline ends. The CDR3 has 16 amino acids. The CDR3: CASSPAPIRNGGELFF. The CDR3 coding sequence is TGTGCCAGCAGCCCAGCCCCAATCAGGAATGGCGGGGAGCTGTTTTTT.

The chain employs TRBV28 and TRBJ1-6, with D possibly TRBD1 on 6 matching bases. CDR1 is MDHEN, CDR2 SYDVKM, per germline. The CDR3 runs to 12 residues. Trimming shortened V by 7 bases and J by 7 bases, and 8 bases separated the two germline ends. The CDR3 spells CASNTGNSPLHF. In DNA form, the CDR3 reads TGTGCCAGCAATACAGGGAATTCACCCCTCCACTTT.

Details on this clone: The CDR3 ends on some other residue instead of the conserved phenylalanine or tryptophan, so this is likely a read error. This chain joins TRBV30 and TRBJ1-2, with a weak D call TRBD1 (5 bases). This CDR3 has 12 residues. The V gene lost 1 base and the J gene lost 4 bases, with 7 bases spanning the gap. From germline, CDR1 is GTSNPN and CDR2 SVGIG (reference sequence). CDR3 region: CAWSGGLYGYTL. Written as DNA, the CDR3 is TGTGCCTGGAGTGGGGGCCTCTATGGCTACACCCTC.

This chain joins TRBV10-3 and TRBJ1-1; TRBD1 is a possible D gene (6 bases). CDR1 is ENHRY, CDR2 SYGVKD, per germline. The CDR3 loop spans 14 amino acids. The V and J ends lost 4 bases and 4 bases respectively, with 13 bases between them. The CDR3, as DNA: TGTGCCATCAGTGGAGGCAGGGGAGGCACTGAAGCTTTCTTT. As protein: CAISGGRGGTEAFF.

J is TRBJ2-3 and V is TRBV9, with 12 bases identical to TRBD2. The V gene's germline CDR1 is SGDLS and CDR2 YYNGEE. The CDR3 consists of 15 residues. The J segment lost 4 bases and the V segment lost 2 bases, leaving 2 bases of the junction unmatched. CDR3 coding DNA: TGTGCCAGCAGCGTTGGGACTAGCGGGCCAGATACGCAGTATTTT. Translating gives CASSVGTSGPDTQYF.

J is TRBJ1-5 and V is TRBV19; unclear D gene. Germline V gene sequence: CDR1 LNHDA, CDR2 SQIVND (reference sequence). Trimming shortened V by 5 bases and J by 0 bases, and 5 bases separated the two germline ends. This CDR3 comprises 13 residues. The CDR3 spells CASSSDSNQPQHF. CDR3 coding DNA: TGTGCCAGTAGTTCGGATAGCAATCAGCCCCAGCATTTT.

V and J are TRBV19 and TRBJ2-3; D is ambiguous. V shed 4 bases and J shed 3 bases, with 8 bases lying between them. Germline CDR1 and CDR2: LNHDA and SQIVND (reference sequence). The CDR3 contains 13 residues. CDR3 nucleotides: TGTGCCAGTAGTAAGAGGAAAACAGATACGCAGTATTTT. Encoded protein: CASSKRKTDTQYF.

The chain couples TRBV5-1 to TRBJ2-5, with D possibly being TRBD1 or TRBD2 (5 bases each). The ends were cut back, 6 bases at V and 5 bases at J, with 20 bases in the middle. Germline V lookup: CDR1 SGHRS, CDR2 YFSETQ. The CDR3 sequence is 15 residues long. The DNA of the CDR3 is TGCGCCAGCACGAGAACGGGACCCACACAGGAGACCCAGTACTTC. Its protein product is CASTRTGPTQETQYF.

The V gene is TRBV6-5, the J gene TRBJ2-5; D is uncertain. V lost 7 bases to trimming and J lost 5 bases, with 5 bases between them. The CDR3 runs to 10 residues. Germline values: CDR1 MNHEY, CDR2 SVGAGI. This CDR3 is CASMGETQYF. CDR3 bases: TGTGCCAGCATGGGCGAGACCCAGTACTTC.

The rearrangement links TRBV6-5 to TRBJ2-7; TRBD1 is a possible D gene (5 bases). Germline loops: CDR1 MNHEY, CDR2 SVGAGI. The CDR3 spans 15 residues. V shed 0 bases and J shed 3 bases, with 12 bases lying between them. CDR3 amino acids: CASSYSWGRDYEQYF. DNA for the CDR3: TGTGCCAGCAGTTACTCGTGGGGCAGAGACTACGAGCAGTACTTC.

The chain joins TRBV6-6 to TRBJ1-1; D is possibly TRBD1 (5 bases). CDR3 size: 14 residues. Trimming removed 7 bases at V and 0 bases at J, with 12 bases between. Germline lookup yields CDR1 MNHNY and CDR2 SVGAGI (reference sequence). The chain's CDR3 is CASTQWGVNTEAFF. The CDR3 region has the DNA TGTGCCAGCACTCAATGGGGGGTGAACACTGAAGCTTTCTTT.

The chain couples TRBV19 to TRBJ2-7; 11 bases are a match to TRBD2. CDR3 size: 18 residues. Trimming removed 5 bases from V and 0 bases from J; junction bases left unmatched: 12. The germline V gene has CDR1 LNHDA and CDR2 SQIVND (reference sequence). The CDR3 reads CASSLVAASGGLSYEQYF. CDR3 sequence (DNA): TGTGCCAGTAGTCTGGTTGCGGCTAGCGGGGGGCTCTCCTACGAGCAGTACTTC.

This clone has more than one count but fewer than ten. J is TRBJ1-1 and V is TRBV19; D is uncertain. Germline CDR1 reads LNHDA; CDR2 reads SQIVND (reference sequence). The CDR3 covers 13 residues. V lost 6 bases and J lost 3, with 11 bases in between. CDR3 in DNA: TGTGCCAGTAGAGCCGCTGTGGACACTGAAGCTTTCTTT. Its translation: CASRAAVDTEAFF.

Comment on this clone: Other nucleotide sequences from this sample produce the same CDR3. The chain recombines TRBV9 with TRBJ2-7; 10 nucleotides agree with TRBD1. The V segment lost 0 bases and the J segment 4 bases; nucleotides outside the gene matches: 1. This CDR3 comprises 14 residues. Per the germline V gene, CDR1 is SGDLS and CDR2 is YYNGEE. Written as DNA, the CDR3 is TGTGCCAGCAGCGTAGGGGACAGGGGTTACGAGCAGTACTTC. This sequence encodes CASSVGDRGYEQYF.

The V and J genes are TRBV10-2 and TRBJ2-4, with a weak D call TRBD1 (6 bases). Germline V lookup: CDR1 WSHSY, CDR2 SAAADI. The CDR3 has 12 amino acids. Trimming removed 2 bases at V and 7 bases at J, with 6 bases between. CDR3 region: CASSEDRNIQYF. The CDR3 region has the DNA TGCGCCAGCAGTGAGGACAGGAACATTCAGTACTTC.

This chain uses TRBV7-3 with TRBJ2-1; D call uncertain. The germline CDR1 and CDR2 sequences are SGHTA and FQGTGA. This CDR3 is 13 amino acids long. The V end lost 5 bases, the J end lost 6 bases, and 11 bases lay between the germline ends. Here the CDR3 reads CASSPGRTNEQFF. CDR3 DNA sequence: TGTGCCAGCAGCCCAGGACGGACCAATGAGCAGTTCTTC.

The chain couples TRBV2 to TRBJ1-4; 7 positions match TRBD1. V shed 6 bases, J shed 4 bases, and the junction held 5 bases outside the gene matches. The CDR3 contains 14 residues. Germline V gene sequence: CDR1 SNHLY, CDR2 FYNNEI. The CDR3 sequence is CASRGDSYNEKLFF. DNA of the CDR3: TGTGCCAGCAGGGGGGACAGCTATAATGAAAAACTGTTTTTT.

This chain uses TRBV5-4 with TRBJ2-3; perhaps D is TRBD1 or TRBD2 (5 bases each). The V end lost 4 bases, the J end lost 8 bases, and 35 bases lay between the germline ends. The length of the CDR3 is 20 residues. Germline V gene sequence: CDR1 SGHNT, CDR2 YYREEE (reference sequence). The CDR3 here is CASSHPLGERQEIVSVTQYF. The CDR3 DNA reads TGTGCCAGCAGCCACCCTTTGGGGGAGCGCCAGGAGATAGTTTCGGTTACGCAGTATTTT.

V and J are TRBV14 and TRBJ1-4; 7 bases are shared with TRBD1. Germline V gives CDR1 SGHDN, CDR2 FVKESK. V gave up 0 bases and J gave up 7 bases; unmatched junction bases: 11. The CDR3 is made up of 17 amino acids. As DNA, the CDR3 is TGTGCCAGCAGCCAAGAGAGAGGGGGCCGATGGGGTGAAAAACTGTTTTTT. This sequence encodes CASSQERGGRWGEKLFF.

The chain joins TRBV4-1 to TRBJ2-7, with D perhaps assigned TRBD1 or TRBD2 (5 bases each). The CDR3 spans 14 residues. CDR1 and CDR2 (germline): MGHRA, YSYEKL. V was shortened by 0 bases and J by 1 base, with 7 bases between the two germline ends. The CDR3: CASSQDGGSYEQYF. DNA of the CDR3: TGCGCCAGCAGCCAAGATGGGGGATCCTACGAGCAGTACTTC.

This chain links TRBV10-3 with TRBJ1-1; the match to TRBD1 covers 9 bases. The CDR3 is 15 amino acids. CDR1 and CDR2 (germline): ENHRY, SYGVKD. V was clipped by 7 bases and J by 1 base; unmatched bases: 7. CDR3 in DNA: TGTGCCATCAAATCCGGGACAGGGCGGAACACTGAAGCTTTCTTT. It translates to CAIKSGTGRNTEAFF.

The gene calls are TRBV27 and TRBJ2-7, with 8 positions matching TRBD2. CDR1 and CDR2 (germline): MNHEY, SMNVEV (reference sequence). The CDR3 is made up of 16 amino acids. V trimming: 8 bases; J trimming: 3 bases; junction bases outside the gene matches: 15. Written as DNA, the CDR3 is TGTGCCAGCTGTTCGTACGGAACTAGCGGATGCTACGAGCAGTACTTC. Translated: CASCSYGTSGCYEQYF.

This chain links TRBV6-5 with TRBJ2-5, with D possibly TRBD1 on 6 matching bases. V lost 4 bases and J 5 bases, leaving 14 bases between the germline ends. Germline CDR1 reads MNHEY; CDR2 reads SVGAGI. CDR3 length equals 14 residues. CDR3 coding DNA: TGTGCCAGCAGTTTGTTACAGGGTAGGGAGACCCAGTACTTC. Translated, it gives CASSLLQGRETQYF.

The V gene is TRBV11-3, the J gene TRBJ2-1, with 8 nucleotides matching TRBD2. Germline V gene sequence: CDR1 SGHNT, CDR2 YENEEA. This CDR3 region has 14 residues. V dropped 1 base and J dropped 8; count of bases not matched to a gene: 4. DNA of the CDR3: TGTGCCAGCAGCTTAGGGGACGGGGGGGATGAGCAGTTCTTC. It encodes CASSLGDGGDEQFF. The whole variable domain, filled in from reference TRBV11-3 and TRBJ2-1, reads EAGVVQSPRYKIIEKKQPVAFWCNPISGHNTLYWYLQNLGQGPELLIRYENEEAVDDSQLPKDRFSAERLKGVDSTLKIQPAELGDSAVYLCASSLGDGGDEQFFGPGTRLTVL.

The genes are TRBV7-2 and TRBJ1-5, with 8 bases that match TRBD1. V shed 5 bases and J 6 bases; nucleotides not matched to a gene: 6. Per the germline V gene, CDR1 is SGHTA and CDR2 is FQGNSA. This CDR3 is built from 14 residues. For the CDR3, the DNA is TGTGCCAGCAGCCTTTTCACAGGGGGTCAGCCCCAGCATTTT. Residues: CASSLFTGGQPQHF.

The gene calls are TRBV5-1 and TRBJ2-1; a possible D gene is TRBD1 (5 bases). Germline CDR1 SGHRS, CDR2 YFSETQ. V lost 2 bases and J lost 5, with 8 bases in between. CDR3 length: 13 amino acids. The DNA for the CDR3 is TGCGCCAGCAGCTTTCGACAGAACAATGAGCAGTTCTTC. This translates into CASSFRQNNEQFF.

The V gene is TRBV9, the J gene TRBJ2-1; D uncertain. The V end was cut by 5 bases, the J end by 6 bases, with 9 bases between. Germline loops: CDR1 SGDLS, CDR2 YYNGEE. The CDR3 loop spans 12 amino acids. CDR3 sequence: CASSGLINEQFF. The CDR3 DNA reads TGTGCCAGCAGTGGCCTCATCAATGAGCAGTTCTTC. The variable domain in full, with the rest retrieved from reference TRBV9 and TRBJ2-1, is DSGVTQTPKHLITATGQRVTLRCSPRSGDLSVYWYQQSLDQGLQFLIQYYNGEERAKGNILERFSAQQFPDLHSELNLSSLELGDSALYFCASSGLINEQFFGPGTRLTVL.

The CDR3: CASSGIMNTEAFF. The CDR3 nucleotides read TGTGCCAGTAGTGGGATTATGAACACTGAAGCTTTCTTT. J is TRBJ1-1 and V is TRBV19; D is undetermined. This CDR3 has 13 residues. Germline V CDR1 and CDR2: LNHDA, SQIVND (reference sequence). Trimming took 5 bases from V and 0 from J, leaving 7 bases between them.

The V call is TRBV9, the J call TRBJ1-2, with unresolved D. Germline V gives CDR1 SGDLS, CDR2 YYNGEE. Trimming shortened V by 0 bases and J by 2 bases, and 5 bases separated the two germline ends. This CDR3 is built from 13 residues. The CDR3 is CASSVDRNYGYTF. In DNA, the CDR3 is TGTGCCAGCAGCGTAGACAGAAACTATGGCTACACCTTC. Together with reference TRBV9 and TRBJ1-2, the CDR3 gives the full variable domain: DSGVTQTPKHLITATGQRVTLRCSPRSGDLSVYWYQQSLDQGLQFLIQYYNGEERAKGNILERFSAQQFPDLHSELNLSSLELGDSALYFCASSVDRNYGYTFGSGTRLTVV.